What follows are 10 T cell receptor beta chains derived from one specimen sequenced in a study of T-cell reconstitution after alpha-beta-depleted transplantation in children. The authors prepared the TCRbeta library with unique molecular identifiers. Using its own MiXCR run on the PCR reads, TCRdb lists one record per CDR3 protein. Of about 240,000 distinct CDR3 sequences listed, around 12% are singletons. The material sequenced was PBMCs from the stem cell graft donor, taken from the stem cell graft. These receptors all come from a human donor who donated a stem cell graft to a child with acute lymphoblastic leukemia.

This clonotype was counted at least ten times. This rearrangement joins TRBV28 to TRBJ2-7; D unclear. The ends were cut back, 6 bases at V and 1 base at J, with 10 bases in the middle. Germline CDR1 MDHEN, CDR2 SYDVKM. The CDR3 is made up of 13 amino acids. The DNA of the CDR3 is TGTGCCAGCAGGCTGGGAAGTTCCTACGAGCAGTACTTC. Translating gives CASRLGSSYEQYF. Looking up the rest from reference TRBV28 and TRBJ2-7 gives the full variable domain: DVKVTQSSRYLVKRTGEKVFLECVQDMDHENMFWYRQDPGLGLRLIYFSYDVKMKEKGDIPEGYSVSREKKERFSLILESASTNQTSMYLCASRLGSSYEQYFGPGTRLTVT.

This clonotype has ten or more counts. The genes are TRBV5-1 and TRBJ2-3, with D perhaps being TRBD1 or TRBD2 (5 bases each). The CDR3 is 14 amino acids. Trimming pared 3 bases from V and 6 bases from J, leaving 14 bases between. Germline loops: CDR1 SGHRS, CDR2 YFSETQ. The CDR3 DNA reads TGCGCCAGCAGCTCCGGGACGGGTCGGGATACGCAGTATTTT. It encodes CASSSGTGRDTQYF.

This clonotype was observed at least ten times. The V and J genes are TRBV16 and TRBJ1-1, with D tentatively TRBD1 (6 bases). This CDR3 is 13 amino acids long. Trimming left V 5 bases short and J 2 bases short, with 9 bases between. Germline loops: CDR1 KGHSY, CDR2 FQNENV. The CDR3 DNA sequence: TGTGCCAGCAGCGGGGACACCAACACTGAAGCTTTCTTT. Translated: CASSGDTNTEAFF.

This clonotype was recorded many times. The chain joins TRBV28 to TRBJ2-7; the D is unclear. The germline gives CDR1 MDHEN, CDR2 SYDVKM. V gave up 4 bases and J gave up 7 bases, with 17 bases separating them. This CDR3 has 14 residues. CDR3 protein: CASSSAGVPREQYF. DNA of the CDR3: TGTGCCAGCAGTTCCGCCGGAGTACCGAGGGAGCAGTACTTC.

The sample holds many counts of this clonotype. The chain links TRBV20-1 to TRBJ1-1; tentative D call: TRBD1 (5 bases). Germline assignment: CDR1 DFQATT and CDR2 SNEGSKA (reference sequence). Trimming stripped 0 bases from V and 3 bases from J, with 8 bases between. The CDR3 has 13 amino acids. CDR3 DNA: TGCAGTGCTAGAGATGGAGGGGACACTGAAGCTTTCTTT. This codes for CSARDGGDTEAFF.

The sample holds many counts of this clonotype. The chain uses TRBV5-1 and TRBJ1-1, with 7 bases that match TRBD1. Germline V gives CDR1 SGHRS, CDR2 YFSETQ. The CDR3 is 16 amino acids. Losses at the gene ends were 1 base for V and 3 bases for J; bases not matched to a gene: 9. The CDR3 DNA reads TGCGCCAGCAGCTTGCGGGGGGACAGAATAGACACTGAAGCTTTCTTT. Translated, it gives CASSLRGDRIDTEAFF. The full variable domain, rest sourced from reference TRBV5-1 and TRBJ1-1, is KAGVTQTPRYLIKTRGQQVTLSCSPISGHRSVSWYQQTPGQGLQFLFEYFSETQRNKGNFPGRFSGRQFSNSRSEMNVSTLELGDSALYLCASSLRGDRIDTEAFFGQGTRLTVV.

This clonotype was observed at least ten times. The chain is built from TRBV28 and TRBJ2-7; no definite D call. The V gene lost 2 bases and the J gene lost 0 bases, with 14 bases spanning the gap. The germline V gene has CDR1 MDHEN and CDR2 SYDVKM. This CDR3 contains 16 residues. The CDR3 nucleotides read TGTGCCAGCAGTTTAAGCATAGGACCCAGCTCCTACGAGCAGTACTTC. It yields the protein CASSLSIGPSSYEQYF.

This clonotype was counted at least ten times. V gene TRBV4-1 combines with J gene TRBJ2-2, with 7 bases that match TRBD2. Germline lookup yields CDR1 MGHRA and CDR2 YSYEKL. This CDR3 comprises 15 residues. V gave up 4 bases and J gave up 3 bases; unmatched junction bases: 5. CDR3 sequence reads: CASSPGEGYTGELFF. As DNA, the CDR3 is TGCGCCAGCAGCCCTGGGGAGGGATACACCGGGGAGCTGTTTTTT.

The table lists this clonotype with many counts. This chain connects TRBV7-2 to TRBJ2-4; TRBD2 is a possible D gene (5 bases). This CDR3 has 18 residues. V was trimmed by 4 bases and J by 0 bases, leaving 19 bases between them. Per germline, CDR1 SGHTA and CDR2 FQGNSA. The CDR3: CASSSSLYGELAKNIQYF. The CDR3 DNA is TGTGCCAGCAGCTCATCGCTGTACGGGGAGTTAGCCAAAAACATTCAGTACTTC.

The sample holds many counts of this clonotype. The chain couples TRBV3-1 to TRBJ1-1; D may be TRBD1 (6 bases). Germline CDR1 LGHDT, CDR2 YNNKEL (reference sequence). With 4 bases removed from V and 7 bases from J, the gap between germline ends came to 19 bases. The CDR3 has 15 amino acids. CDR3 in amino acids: CASSPRGNRALEAFF. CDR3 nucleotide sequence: TGTGCCAGCAGCCCAAGAGGGAACAGGGCCCTTGAAGCTTTCTTT.